This T cell receptor (beta chain) was identified in a study of T-cell reconstitution after alpha-beta-depleted transplantation in children. Study observations and caveats: Counts and diversity of T cells one year after transplant came mostly from newly produced T cells. Expanded graft clones numbering several hundred reportedly gave rise to alpha-beta T cells about two months after transplant. Several patients had high TCRbeta diversity at day 60; it came from surviving recipient T cells and thymic progenitors.

Preparation of the TCRbeta library used unique molecular identifiers. TCRdb used MiXCR to reprocess the PCR reads, holding one entry per CDR3 protein. The data hold 200,000 to 300,000 distinct CDR3 sequences, with about a quarter observed a single time. This clonotype was seen repeatedly, ten times or more. Its antigen remains unidentified. The germline CDR1 and CDR2 sequences are DFQATT and SNEGSKA (reference sequence). Trimming removed 4 bases from V and 2 bases from J, with 14 bases in between. This CDR3 contains 14 residues. This material consisted of PBMCs, taken before TCRalphabeta/CD19-depleted stem cell transplant. The sequence was obtained from a girl aged 2 to 10 with Fanconi anemia, due to receive a stem cell transplant. The rearrangement joins TRBV20-1 to TRBJ1-1; the D is unclear. The CDR3 sequence: CSAITSTYNTEAFF. As DNA, the CDR3 is TGCAGTGCTATCACCTCGACCTACAACACTGAAGCTTTCTTT.